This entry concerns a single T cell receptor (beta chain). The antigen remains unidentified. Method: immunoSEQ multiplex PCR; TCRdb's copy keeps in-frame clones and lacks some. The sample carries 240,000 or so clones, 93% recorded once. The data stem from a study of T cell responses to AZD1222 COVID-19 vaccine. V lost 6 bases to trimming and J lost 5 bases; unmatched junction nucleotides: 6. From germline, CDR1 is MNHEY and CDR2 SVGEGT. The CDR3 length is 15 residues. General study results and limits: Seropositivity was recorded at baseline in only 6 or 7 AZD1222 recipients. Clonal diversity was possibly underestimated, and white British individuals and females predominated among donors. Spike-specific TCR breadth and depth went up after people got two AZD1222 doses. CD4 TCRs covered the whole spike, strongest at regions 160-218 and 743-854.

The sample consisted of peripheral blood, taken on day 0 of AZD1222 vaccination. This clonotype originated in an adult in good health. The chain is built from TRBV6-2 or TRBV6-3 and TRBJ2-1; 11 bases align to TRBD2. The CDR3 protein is CASSPLAGVNNEQFF. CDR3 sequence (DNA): TGTGCCAGCAGCCCACTAGCGGGAGTAAACAATGAGCAGTTCTTC.